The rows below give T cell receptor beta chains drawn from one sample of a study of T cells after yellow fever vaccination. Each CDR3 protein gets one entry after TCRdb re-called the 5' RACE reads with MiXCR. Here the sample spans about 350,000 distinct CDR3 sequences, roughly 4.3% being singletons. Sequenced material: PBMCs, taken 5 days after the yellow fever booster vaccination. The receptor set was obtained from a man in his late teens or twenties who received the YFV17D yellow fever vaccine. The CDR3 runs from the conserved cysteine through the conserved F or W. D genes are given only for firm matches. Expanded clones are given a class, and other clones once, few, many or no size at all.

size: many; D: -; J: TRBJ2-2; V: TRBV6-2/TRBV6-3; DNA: TGTGCCAGCGGTACTGGCGGGTACACCGGGGAGCTGTTTTTT; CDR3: CASGTGGYTGELFF
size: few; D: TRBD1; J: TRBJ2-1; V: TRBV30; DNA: TGTGCCTGGACTGGGACAGCTTGGGTACGGGAGCAGTTCTTC; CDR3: CAWTGTAWVREQFF
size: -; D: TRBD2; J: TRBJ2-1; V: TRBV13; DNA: TGTGCCAGCAGCCCGGGGACTAGCGGTGCCTACAATGAGCAGTTCTTC; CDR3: CASSPGTSGAYNEQFF
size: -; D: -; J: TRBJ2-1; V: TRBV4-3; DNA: TGCGCCAGCAGCCGATCCGGGACAACCTACAATGAGCAGTTCTTC; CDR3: CASSRSGTTYNEQFF
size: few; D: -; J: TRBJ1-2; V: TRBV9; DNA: TGTGCCAGCAGCGTTGGGAGCGGCTACACCTTC; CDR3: CASSVGSGYTF
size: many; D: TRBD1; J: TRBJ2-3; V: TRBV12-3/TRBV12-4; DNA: TGTGCCAGCAGTGGATCGGGACAGGGGGCCACAGATACGCAGTATTTT; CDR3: CASSGSGQGATDTQYF
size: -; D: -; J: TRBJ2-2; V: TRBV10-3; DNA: TGTGCCATCAGTGGGGAAGCGGTCAGACCGAACACCGGGGAGCTGTTTTTT; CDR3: CAISGEAVRPNTGELFF
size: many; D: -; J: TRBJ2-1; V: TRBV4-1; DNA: TGCGCCAGCAGCCAAGGTAGGGCAGGGAGTGTAGTTGAGCAGTTCTTC; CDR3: CASSQGRAGSVVEQFF
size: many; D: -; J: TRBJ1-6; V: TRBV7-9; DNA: TGTGCCAGCAGCTTAGATATTCTGGGACGGACCAATTCACCCCTCCACTTT; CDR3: CASSLDILGRTNSPLHF
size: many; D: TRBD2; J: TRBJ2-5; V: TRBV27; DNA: TGTGCCAGCAGTTTAACGGGGGGTGGGACCCAGTACTTC; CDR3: CASSLTGGGTQYF
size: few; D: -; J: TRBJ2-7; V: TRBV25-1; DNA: TGTGCCAGCAGTGAAGGTGGTTGGTGGGGCAGGAGCCACGAGCAGTACTTC; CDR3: CASSEGGWWGRSHEQYF
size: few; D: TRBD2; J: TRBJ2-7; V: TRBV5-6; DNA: TGTGCCAGCAGCGCAATCGGGTGGGGACTAGACTACGAGCAGTACTTC; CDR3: CASSAIGWGLDYEQYF
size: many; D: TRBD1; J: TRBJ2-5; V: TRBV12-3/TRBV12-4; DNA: TGTGCCAGCAGTCTGACAGGGTCAAGGGAGACCCAGTACTTC; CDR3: CASSLTGSRETQYF
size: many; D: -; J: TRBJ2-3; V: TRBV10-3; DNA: TGTGCCATCAGTGACCCCCACACAGATACGCAGTATTTT; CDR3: CAISDPHTDTQYF
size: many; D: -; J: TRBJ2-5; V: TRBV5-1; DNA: TGCGCCAGCAGCTTGAGTGGCGGAACGTACCAAGAGACCCAGTACTTC; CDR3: CASSLSGGTYQETQYF
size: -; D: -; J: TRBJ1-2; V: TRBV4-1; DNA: TGCGCCAGCAGCCAAGGGGGGGCGGTGGGTGGCTATGGCTACACCTTC; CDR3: CASSQGGAVGGYGYTF
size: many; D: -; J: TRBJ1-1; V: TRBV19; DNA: TGTGCCAGTAGTAACGAACCCAGCACTGAAGCTTTCTTT; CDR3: CASSNEPSTEAFF
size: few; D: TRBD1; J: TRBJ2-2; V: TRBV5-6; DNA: TGTGCCAGCAGCAGAATGGGACAGGGTGTCGGGGAGCTGTTTTTT; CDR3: CASSRMGQGVGELFF
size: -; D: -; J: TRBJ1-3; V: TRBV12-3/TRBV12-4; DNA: TGTGCCAGCAGCCGAGGAATCGGCTCTGGAAACACCATATATTTT; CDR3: CASSRGIGSGNTIYF
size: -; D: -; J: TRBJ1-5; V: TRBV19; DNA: TGTGCCAGTAGTATCATTACAGGGTCGGCTGGCCAGCCCCAGCATTTT; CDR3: CASSIITGSAGQPQHF
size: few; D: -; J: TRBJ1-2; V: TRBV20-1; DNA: TGCAGTGCCGTCGACACCCCAGCTAACTATGGCTACACCTTC; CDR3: CSAVDTPANYGYTF
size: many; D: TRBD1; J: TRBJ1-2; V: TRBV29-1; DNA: TGCAGCGTTGACCGGGACAGGGTCTCCTATGGCTACACCTTC; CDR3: CSVDRDRVSYGYTF
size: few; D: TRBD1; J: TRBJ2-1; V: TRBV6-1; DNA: TGTGCCAGCAGCCTAGACTCCGGGACAGCTCACTACAATGAGCAGTTCTTC; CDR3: CASSLDSGTAHYNEQFF
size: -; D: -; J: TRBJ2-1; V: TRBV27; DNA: TGTGCCAGCAGTTTATGGGGCGGCAGCTCCTACAATGAGCAGTTCTTC; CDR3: CASSLWGGSSYNEQFF
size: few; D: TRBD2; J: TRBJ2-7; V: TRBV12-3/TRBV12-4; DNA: TGTGCCAGCAGTTTAAGCTGGAGCGGGGGTCGGGGCGAGCAGTACTTC; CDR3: CASSLSWSGGRGEQYF
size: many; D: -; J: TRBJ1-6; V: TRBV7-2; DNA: TGTGCCAGCAGGCGGGACTACAATTCACCCCTCCACTTT; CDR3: CASRRDYNSPLHF
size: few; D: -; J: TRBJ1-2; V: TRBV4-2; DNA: TGTGCCAGCAGCCAAGGTCTCCGTATGGACGGACTTCTTGGTGGCTACACCTTC; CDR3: CASSQGLRMDGLLGGYTF
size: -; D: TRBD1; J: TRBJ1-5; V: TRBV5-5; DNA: TGTGCCAGCAGCGAGGGACAGGGGGGTCAGCCCCAGCATTTT; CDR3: CASSEGQGGQPQHF
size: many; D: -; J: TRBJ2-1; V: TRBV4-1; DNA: TGCGCCAGCAGCCGGGTGCATGAAAACTCCAATGAGCAGTTCTTC; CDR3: CASSRVHENSNEQFF
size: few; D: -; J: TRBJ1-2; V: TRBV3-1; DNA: TGTGCCAGCAGCCAAGATCTTGACAGAATCTATGGCTACACCTTC; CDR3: CASSQDLDRIYGYTF
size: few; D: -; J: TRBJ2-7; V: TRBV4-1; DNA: TGCGCCAGCAGCCAAGAGGAGGGGGCGAGGAACGAGCAGTACTTC; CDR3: CASSQEEGARNEQYF
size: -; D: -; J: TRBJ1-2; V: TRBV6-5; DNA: TGTGCCAGCAGTTACTTGGGGAACCACTATGGCTACACCTTC; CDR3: CASSYLGNHYGYTF
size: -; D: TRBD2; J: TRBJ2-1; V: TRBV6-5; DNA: TGTGCCAGCAGCGCGACTAGCGGGGGGGTGTGGCAGTTCTTC; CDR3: CASSATSGGVWQFF
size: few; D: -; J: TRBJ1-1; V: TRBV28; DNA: TGTGCCAGCAGTTTGCCGGCAGGGCACACTGAAGCTTTCTTT; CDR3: CASSLPAGHTEAFF
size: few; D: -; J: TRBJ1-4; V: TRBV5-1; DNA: TGCGCCAGCAGCTTGGCCTTCGACAGCCCTAATGAAAAACTGTTTTTT; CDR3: CASSLAFDSPNEKLFF
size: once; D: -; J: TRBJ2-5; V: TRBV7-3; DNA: TGTGCCAGCAGCTTAATGCTAGGAGAGACCCAGTACTTC; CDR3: CASSLMLGETQYF
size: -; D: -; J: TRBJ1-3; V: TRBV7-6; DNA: TGTGCCAGCAGCCACGAGACAAGAATCACTGGAAACACCATATATTTT; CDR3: CASSHETRITGNTIYF
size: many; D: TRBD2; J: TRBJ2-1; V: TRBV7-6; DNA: TGTGCCAGCAGCTTAGGTAGCGGGGGGATCTACAATGAGCAGTTCTTC; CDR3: CASSLGSGGIYNEQFF
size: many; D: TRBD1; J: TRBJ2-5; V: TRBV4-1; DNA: TGCGCCAGCAGGGACAGGGGGCGAGAGACCCAGTACTTC; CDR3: CASRDRGRETQYF
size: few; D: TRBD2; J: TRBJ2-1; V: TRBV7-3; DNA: TGTGCCAGCAGCCGGCCTGAGCGGGGCTTGCGAGAGCAGTTCTTC; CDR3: CASSRPERGLREQFF
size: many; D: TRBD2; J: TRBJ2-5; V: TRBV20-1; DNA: TGCAGTGCTAACCCGCCCCCGGGACTAGCGATTCAAGAGACCCAGTACTTC; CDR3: CSANPPPGLAIQETQYF
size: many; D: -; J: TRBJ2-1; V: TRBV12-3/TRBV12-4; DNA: TGTGCCAGCAGCCCGGGGGCAGGGTTGGGCAATGAGCAGTTCTTC; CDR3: CASSPGAGLGNEQFF
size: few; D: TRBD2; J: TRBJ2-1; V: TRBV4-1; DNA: TGCGCCAGCAGCCAAGAAAGCGGGCTAGCGGGTTACAATGAGCAGTTCTTC; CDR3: CASSQESGLAGYNEQFF
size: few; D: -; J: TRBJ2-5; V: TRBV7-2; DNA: TGTGCCAGCAGCTTGGGATTGGGGACCCAGTACTTC; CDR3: CASSLGLGTQYF
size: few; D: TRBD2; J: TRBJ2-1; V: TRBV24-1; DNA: TGTGCCACCGTTAAGCGGGGGGCGTACAATGAGCAGTTCTTC; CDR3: CATVKRGAYNEQFF
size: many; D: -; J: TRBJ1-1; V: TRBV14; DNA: TGTGCCAGCAGCCAAGCCGGGGCGCTGAACACTGAAGCTTTCTTT; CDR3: CASSQAGALNTEAFF